This record looks at one T cell receptor beta chain sequence and its context. Antigen: not known. These data belong to a study of cytomegalovirus exposure and HLA in healthy donors. The study, taken as a whole, reports: For cytomegalovirus status, the classifier reportedly gave diagnoses with high specificity and sensitivity. The authors later found most CMV-associated TCR beta chains appeared HLA-restricted.

The study ran its PCR with 60 Vbeta and 13 Jbeta primers. The table came from immunoSEQ multiplex PCR; TCRdb's copy has only in-frame clones and leaves some out. The listing contains approximately 70,000 clones. Trimming removed 6 bases at V and 4 bases at J, with 9 bases between. Germline CDR1 LGHNT, CDR2 FRNRAP. The CDR3 has 12 residues. This TCR was recovered from a woman aged 30 to 39 in good health and CMV-seronegative. The sequencing sample was made of PBMCs. The J gene is TRBJ1-1, the V gene TRBV12-5; D gene ambiguous. The DNA for the CDR3 is TGTGCTAGTGGGTACCCGGGCACTGAAGCTTTCTTT. Protein sequence: CASGYPGTEAFF.